This T cell receptor beta chain was captured in a study of CD8+CD57+ T cells in acquired aplastic anemia. About the research overall: DNA from sorted CD4+ and CD8+ cells averaged about 3.2 ug. Study results and caveats: Sharing between patients and controls was observed for around 30 CD8+ CDR3 sequences. Statistical testing detected no significant gap in CD8+ Simpson's diversity between patients and controls.

The use of genomic DNA as template underpinned the TCR beta VDJ and CDR3 profiling. TCRdb ran MiXCR on the reads and lists one entry per CDR3 protein. The repertoire holds about 200,000 distinct CDR3 sequences, about half seen once, with around 20% in the top ten. The CDR3 totals 13 residues. V was trimmed by 5 bases and J by 7 bases, leaving 11 bases between them. Per the germline V gene, CDR1 is SNHLY and CDR2 is FYNNEI. This clonotype showed up many times. Antigen specificity is unknown. The patients chosen for sequencing had shown expansion of CD8+CD57+ cells (detected by flow cytometry). Every patient was diagnosed with severe acquired aplastic anemia.

The V and J genes are TRBV2 and TRBJ1-4; D gene ambiguous. The TCR originated in a human donor with aplastic anemia. Material: sorted CD4+, CD8+, or CD8+CD57+ T cells (not recorded which) from PBMCs. The CDR3 coding sequence is TGTGCCAGCAGTTTGCAGGCCAGTGAAAAACTGTTTTTT. Its translation: CASSLQASEKLFF.